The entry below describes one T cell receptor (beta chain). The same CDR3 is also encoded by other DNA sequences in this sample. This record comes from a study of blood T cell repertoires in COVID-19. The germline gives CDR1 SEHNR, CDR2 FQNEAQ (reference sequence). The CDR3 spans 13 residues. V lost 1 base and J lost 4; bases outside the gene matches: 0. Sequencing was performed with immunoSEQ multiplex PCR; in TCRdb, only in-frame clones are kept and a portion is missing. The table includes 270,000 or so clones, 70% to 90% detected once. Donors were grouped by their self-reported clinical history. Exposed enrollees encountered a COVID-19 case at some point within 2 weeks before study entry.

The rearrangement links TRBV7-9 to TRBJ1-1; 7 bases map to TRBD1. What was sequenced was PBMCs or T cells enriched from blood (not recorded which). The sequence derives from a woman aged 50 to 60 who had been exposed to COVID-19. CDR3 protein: CASSLDRGTEAFF. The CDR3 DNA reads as TGTGCCAGCAGCTTAGACAGGGGCACTGAAGCTTTCTTT.